A selection of T cell receptor beta chains follows, all from one sample in a study of blood T cell repertoires in COVID-19. The table came from immunoSEQ multiplex PCR; TCRdb's copy has only in-frame clones and leaves some out. The repertoire has under 200,000 clones, roughly 84% of them found once; the top ten carry roughly 3.1%. Sequenced material: PBMCs or T cells enriched from blood (not recorded which). These receptor sequences come from a woman aged 25 to 39 who had been exposed to COVID-19. The CDR3 runs from the conserved cysteine through the conserved F or W. The order of the fields is D gene, clone size, J gene, V gene, CDR3 DNA, CDR3 protein. A D gene is named only where the DNA matches it firmly. Clone size, where shown, is once, few, many, or a class for clones that have expanded.

D gene: TRBD2
clone size: few
J gene: TRBJ2-7
V gene: TRBV6-5
CDR3 DNA: TGTGCCAGCAGGGGAGCGGGGAGCTACGAGCAGTACTTC
CDR3 protein: CASRGAGSYEQYF

D gene: -
clone size: -
J gene: TRBJ2-3
V gene: TRBV2
CDR3 DNA: TGTGCCACCGCGGGGCTAGCACAAGATACGCAGTATTTT
CDR3 protein: CATAGLAQDTQYF

D gene: -
clone size: -
J gene: TRBJ1-1
V gene: TRBV9
CDR3 DNA: TGTGCCAGCAGCGTAGCCAGGAACACTGAAGCTTTCTTT
CDR3 protein: CASSVARNTEAFF

D gene: TRBD1
clone size: -
J gene: TRBJ2-2
V gene: TRBV11-2
CDR3 DNA: TGTGCCAGCACGACCCGGAGACAGGGATCAGCCGGGGAGCTGTTTTTT
CDR3 protein: CASTTRRQGSAGELFF

D gene: TRBD1
clone size: -
J gene: TRBJ2-1
V gene: TRBV6-5
CDR3 DNA: TGTGCCAGCAACAGGGGTACCGTTGAGCAGTTCTTC
CDR3 protein: CASNRGTVEQFF

D gene: -
clone size: once
J gene: TRBJ2-1
V gene: TRBV11-3
CDR3 DNA: TGTGCCAGCAGCGTCGGGGGGCGCAATGAGCAGTTCTTC
CDR3 protein: CASSVGGRNEQFF

D gene: TRBD2
clone size: -
J gene: TRBJ2-3
V gene: TRBV5-4
CDR3 DNA: TGTGCCAGCAACCCTAGCGGGGGGAGCACAGATACGCAGTATTTT
CDR3 protein: CASNPSGGSTDTQYF

D gene: TRBD1
clone size: -
J gene: TRBJ2-7
V gene: TRBV7-2
CDR3 DNA: TGTGCCAGCAGCTTCCCGGGACAGGGGGTTCTCTTCTACGAGCAGTACTTC
CDR3 protein: CASSFPGQGVLFYEQYF

D gene: -
clone size: once
J gene: TRBJ1-2
V gene: TRBV30
CDR3 DNA: TGTGCCTGGACCAGGGACTATGGCTACACCTTC
CDR3 protein: CAWTRDYGYTF

D gene: TRBD2
clone size: -
J gene: TRBJ2-7
V gene: TRBV7-9
CDR3 DNA: TGTGCCAGCAGCCAGACTAGCGGGGCTCCCTCCTACGAGCAGTACTTC
CDR3 protein: CASSQTSGAPSYEQYF

D gene: -
clone size: -
J gene: TRBJ1-2
V gene: TRBV9
CDR3 DNA: TGTGCCAGCAGCGTAGGGGGCGCGTACTATGGCTACACCTTC
CDR3 protein: CASSVGGAYYGYTF

D gene: TRBD1
clone size: -
J gene: TRBJ2-2
V gene: TRBV5-6
CDR3 DNA: TGTGCCAGCAGCTTGGAGGGGGTTAACAGGGGTCTCACCGGGGAGCTGTTTTTT
CDR3 protein: CASSLEGVNRGLTGELFF

D gene: TRBD2
clone size: few
J gene: TRBJ2-1
V gene: TRBV4-1
CDR3 DNA: TGCGCCACCTCACTAGCGGGGAGCTACAATGAGCAGTTCTTC
CDR3 protein: CATSLAGSYNEQFF

D gene: -
clone size: -
J gene: TRBJ2-5
V gene: TRBV5-6
CDR3 DNA: TGTGCCAGCAGCTACTTGACAGGGAGGGAGACCCAGTACTTC
CDR3 protein: CASSYLTGRETQYF

D gene: -
clone size: -
J gene: TRBJ2-1
V gene: TRBV20-1
CDR3 DNA: TGCAGTGCTAGTCCCGCGGCAGGGCCATACAATGAGCAGTTCTTC
CDR3 protein: CSASPAAGPYNEQFF

D gene: -
clone size: -
J gene: TRBJ1-5
V gene: TRBV2
CDR3 DNA: TGTGCCAGCAGGCCGAGACAGATCAATCAGCCCCAGCATTTT
CDR3 protein: CASRPRQINQPQHF

D gene: -
clone size: -
J gene: TRBJ2-7
V gene: TRBV9
CDR3 DNA: TGTGCCAGCAGCGTAGACCCTAACAGAGACGAGCAGTACTTC
CDR3 protein: CASSVDPNRDEQYF

D gene: -
clone size: once
J gene: TRBJ2-1
V gene: TRBV2
CDR3 DNA: TGTGCCAGCAGTGAAGCATACGGGAATTCAATATACAATGAGCAGTTCTTC
CDR3 protein: CASSEAYGNSIYNEQFF

D gene: -
clone size: -
J gene: TRBJ1-1
V gene: TRBV7-2
CDR3 DNA: TGTGCCAGCAGCTCAAGCGTGGGTCTCGAAGCTTTCTTT
CDR3 protein: CASSSSVGLEAFF

D gene: -
clone size: -
J gene: TRBJ1-1
V gene: TRBV29-1
CDR3 DNA: TGCAGCGTTGATAGGGGACAGAACACTGAAGCTTTCTTT
CDR3 protein: CSVDRGQNTEAFF

D gene: -
clone size: -
J gene: TRBJ1-5
V gene: TRBV19
CDR3 DNA: TGTGCCAGTAGTACGCTACGGGATCCTCGTCAGCCCCAGCATTTT
CDR3 protein: CASSTLRDPRQPQHF

D gene: TRBD2
clone size: few
J gene: TRBJ2-6
V gene: TRBV11-2
CDR3 DNA: TGTGCCAGCAGTATGGCTAGCGGGGGTCTTACGGGGGCCAACGTCCTGACTTTC
CDR3 protein: CASSMASGGLTGANVLTF

D gene: -
clone size: -
J gene: TRBJ1-1
V gene: TRBV18
CDR3 DNA: TGTGCCAGCTCACCACCGAGCGGAAACATGAACACTGAAGCTTTCTTT
CDR3 protein: CASSPPSGNMNTEAFF

D gene: TRBD1
clone size: -
J gene: TRBJ1-6
V gene: TRBV13
CDR3 DNA: TGTGCCAGCAGCACGGGGACAGGGGGCTATAATTCACCCCTCCACTTT
CDR3 protein: CASSTGTGGYNSPLHF

D gene: -
clone size: -
J gene: TRBJ1-2
V gene: TRBV7-2
CDR3 DNA: TGTGCCAGCGAACCTACAGGGTCCCGTGGCTACACCTTC
CDR3 protein: CASEPTGSRGYTF

D gene: -
clone size: -
J gene: TRBJ1-4
V gene: TRBV5-1
CDR3 DNA: TGCGCCAGCAGACAGGAGGGAATTACAACTAATGAAAAACTGTTTTTT
CDR3 protein: CASRQEGITTNEKLFF

D gene: -
clone size: -
J gene: TRBJ2-7
V gene: TRBV7-2
CDR3 DNA: TGTGCCAGCAGCCTACAACAGGGCTCCTACGAGCAGTACTTC
CDR3 protein: CASSLQQGSYEQYF

D gene: TRBD1
clone size: -
J gene: TRBJ2-2
V gene: TRBV11-2
CDR3 DNA: TGTGCCAGCAGTCGCGAACCGACAGGGGGCTTTACCGGGGAGCTGTTTTTT
CDR3 protein: CASSREPTGGFTGELFF